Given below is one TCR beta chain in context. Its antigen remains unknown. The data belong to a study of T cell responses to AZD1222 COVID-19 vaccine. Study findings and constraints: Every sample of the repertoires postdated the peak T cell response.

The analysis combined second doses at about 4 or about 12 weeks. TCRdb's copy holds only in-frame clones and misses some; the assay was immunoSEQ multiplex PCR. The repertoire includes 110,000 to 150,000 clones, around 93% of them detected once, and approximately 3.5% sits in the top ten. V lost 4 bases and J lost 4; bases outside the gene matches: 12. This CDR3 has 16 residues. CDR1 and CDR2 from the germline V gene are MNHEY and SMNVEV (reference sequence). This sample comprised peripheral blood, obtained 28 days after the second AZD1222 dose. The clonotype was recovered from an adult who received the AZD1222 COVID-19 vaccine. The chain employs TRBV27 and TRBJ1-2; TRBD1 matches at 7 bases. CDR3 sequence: CASSSQQGWTLYGYTF. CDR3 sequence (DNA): TGTGCCAGCAGTTCTCAACAGGGGTGGACTCTCTATGGCTACACCTTC.